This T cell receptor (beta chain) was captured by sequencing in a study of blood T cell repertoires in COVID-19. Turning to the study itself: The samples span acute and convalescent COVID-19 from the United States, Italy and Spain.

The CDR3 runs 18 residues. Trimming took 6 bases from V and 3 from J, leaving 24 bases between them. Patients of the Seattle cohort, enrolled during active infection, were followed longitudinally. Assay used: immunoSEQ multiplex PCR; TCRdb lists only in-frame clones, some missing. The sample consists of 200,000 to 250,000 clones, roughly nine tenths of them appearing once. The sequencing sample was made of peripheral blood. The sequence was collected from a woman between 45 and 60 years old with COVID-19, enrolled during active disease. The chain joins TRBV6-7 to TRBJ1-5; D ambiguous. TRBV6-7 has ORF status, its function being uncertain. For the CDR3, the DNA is TGTGCCAGCAGCCAAATGGCACCCCGGACTTCTATCAATCAGCCCCAGCATTTT. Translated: CASSQMAPRTSINQPQHF.